This entry describes one T cell receptor (beta chain). V lost 4 bases and J lost 1; bases outside the gene matches: 14. Per germline, CDR1 LGHNA and CDR2 YNFKEQ. This CDR3 region has 21 residues. This sample was included in a study of blood T cell repertoires in COVID-19. For the study at large: COVID-19 samples collected from the United States, Italy and Spain covered acute and convalescent phases. T cells, B-cell-depleted T cells, or PBMCs supplied cDNA or gDNA.

Per the study methods: Quantification of nucleated cells was approximated via reference gene primer amplification. Clones were read by immunoSEQ multiplex PCR, and TCRdb kept only the in-frame ones, dropping some. The D gene and trimming were derived from the DNA, and the V and J assignments and clone size from that table. The sample records about 150,000 clones, 91% being singletons. Input material: peripheral blood. This clonotype was sampled from a man between 45 and 60 years old with acute or convalescent COVID-19. The chain is built from TRBV4-2 and TRBJ2-6; 12 nucleotides align to TRBD1. CDR3 in amino acids: CASSPLFGTGGFGSGANVLTF. The CDR3 DNA sequence: TGTGCCAGCAGCCCACTTTTCGGGACAGGGGGCTTCGGTTCTGGGGCCAACGTCCTGACTTTC.